This T cell receptor beta chain was recovered during a study of cytomegalovirus exposure and HLA in healthy donors. The CDR3 totals 14 residues. Germline-derived CDR1 and CDR2 are MNHEY and SVGAGI. The junction had 7 bases not matched to a gene; V was cut back by 7 bases and J by 1 base. A multiplex PCR was run with 60 Vbeta primers and 13 Jbeta primers. Using immunoSEQ multiplex PCR, the repertoire was profiled, and TCRdb retains in-frame clones only, with some absent. This table holds 150,000 to 200,000 clones, about 65% found once. The chain has TRBV6-5 and TRBJ2-7, with 7 bases lining up with TRBD1. This TCR was sampled from a man in his forties or fifties in good health and CMV-seropositive. Sequenced sample: PBMCs. The CDR3 loop is CASTPRGTSYEQYF. In DNA, the CDR3 is TGTGCCAGCACTCCCAGGGGGACGTCCTACGAGCAGTACTTC.